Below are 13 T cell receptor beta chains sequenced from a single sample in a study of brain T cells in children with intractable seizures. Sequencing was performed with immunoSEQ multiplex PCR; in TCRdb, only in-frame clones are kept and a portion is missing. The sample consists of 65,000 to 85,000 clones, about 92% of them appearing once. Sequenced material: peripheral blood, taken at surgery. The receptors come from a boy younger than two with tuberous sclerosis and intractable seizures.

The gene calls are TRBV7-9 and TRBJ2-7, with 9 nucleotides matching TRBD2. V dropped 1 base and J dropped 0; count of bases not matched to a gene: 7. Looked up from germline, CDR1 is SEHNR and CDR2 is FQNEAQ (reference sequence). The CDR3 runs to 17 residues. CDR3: CASSLVPPSGNSYEQYF. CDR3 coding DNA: TGTGCCAGCAGCTTAGTCCCCCCTAGCGGGAACTCCTACGAGCAGTACTTC. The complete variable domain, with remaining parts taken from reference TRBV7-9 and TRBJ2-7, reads DTGVSQNPRHKITKRGQNVTFRCDPISEHNRLYWYRQTLGQGPEFLTYFQNEAQLEKSRLLSDRFSAERPKGSFSTLEIQRTEQGDSAMYLCASSLVPPSGNSYEQYFGPGTRLTVT.

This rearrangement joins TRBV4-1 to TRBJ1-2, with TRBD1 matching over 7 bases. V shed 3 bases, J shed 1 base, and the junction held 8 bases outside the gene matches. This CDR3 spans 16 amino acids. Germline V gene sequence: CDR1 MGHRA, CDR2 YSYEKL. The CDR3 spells CASSHTRDSLNYGYTF. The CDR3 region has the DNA TGCGCCAGCAGCCATACCCGGGACAGCCTTAACTATGGCTACACCTTC.

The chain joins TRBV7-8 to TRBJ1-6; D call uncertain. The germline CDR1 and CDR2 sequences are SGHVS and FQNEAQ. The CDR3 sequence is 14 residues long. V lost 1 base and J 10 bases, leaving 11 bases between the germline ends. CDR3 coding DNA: TGTGCCAGCAGCTTAGTCGTGGGGAGATCACCCCTCCACTTT. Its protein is CASSLVVGRSPLHF.

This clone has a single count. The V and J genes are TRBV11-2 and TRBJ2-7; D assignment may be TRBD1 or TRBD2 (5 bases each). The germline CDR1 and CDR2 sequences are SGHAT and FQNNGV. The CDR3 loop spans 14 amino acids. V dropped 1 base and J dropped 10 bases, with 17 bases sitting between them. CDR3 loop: CASSLVGPPGAQYF. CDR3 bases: TGTGCCAGCAGCTTAGTGGGACCCCCTGGAGCCCAGTACTTC. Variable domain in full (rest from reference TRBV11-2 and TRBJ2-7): EAGVAQSPRYKIIEKRQSVAFWCNPISGHATLYWYQQILGQGPKLLIQFQNNGVVDDSQLPKDRFSAERLKGVDSTLKIQPAKLEDSAVYLCASSLVGPPGAQYFGPGTRLTVT.

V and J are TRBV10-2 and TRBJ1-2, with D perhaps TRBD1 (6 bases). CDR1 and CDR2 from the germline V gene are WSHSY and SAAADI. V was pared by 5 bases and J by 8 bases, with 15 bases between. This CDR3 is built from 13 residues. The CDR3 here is CASSLRGERGYTF. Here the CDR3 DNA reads TGCGCCAGCAGTCTCAGGGGAGAAAGAGGCTACACCTTC.

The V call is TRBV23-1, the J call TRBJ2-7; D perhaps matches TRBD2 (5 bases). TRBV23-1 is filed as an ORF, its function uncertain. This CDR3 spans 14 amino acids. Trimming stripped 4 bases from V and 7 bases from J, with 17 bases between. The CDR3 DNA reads TGCGCCAGCAGTCCCCCCGGCTTGACGGGGGAGCAGTACTTC. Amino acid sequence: CASSPPGLTGEQYF.

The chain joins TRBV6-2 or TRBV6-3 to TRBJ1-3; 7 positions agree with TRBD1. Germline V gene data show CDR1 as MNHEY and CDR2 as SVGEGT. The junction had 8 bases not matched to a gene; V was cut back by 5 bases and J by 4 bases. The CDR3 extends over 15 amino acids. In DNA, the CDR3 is TGTGCCAGCAGTGACGGGACAGCTATCGGAAACACCATATATTTT. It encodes CASSDGTAIGNTIYF.

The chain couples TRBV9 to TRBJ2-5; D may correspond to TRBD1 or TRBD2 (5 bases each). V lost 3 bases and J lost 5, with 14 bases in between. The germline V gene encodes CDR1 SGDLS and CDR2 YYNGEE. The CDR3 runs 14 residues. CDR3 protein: CASSGDLRTETQYF. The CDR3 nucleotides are TGTGCCAGCAGCGGGGACCTTCGAACGGAGACCCAGTACTTC.

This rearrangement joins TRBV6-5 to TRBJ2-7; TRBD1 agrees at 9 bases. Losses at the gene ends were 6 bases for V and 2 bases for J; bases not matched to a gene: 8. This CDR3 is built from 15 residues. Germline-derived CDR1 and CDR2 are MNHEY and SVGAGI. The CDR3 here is CASRPRRDRAYEQYF. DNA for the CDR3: TGTGCCAGCAGGCCTAGGCGGGACAGGGCCTACGAGCAGTACTTC.

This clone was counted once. The CDR3, as DNA: TGTGCCAGTAGTATGGTAGCGGGGAAACTAGAGACCCAGTACTTC. Protein sequence: CASSMVAGKLETQYF. The rearrangement links TRBV19 to TRBJ2-5; 8 nucleotides agree with TRBD2. The CDR3 extends over 15 amino acids. Germline V CDR1 and CDR2: LNHDA, SQIVND (reference sequence). V gave up 3 bases and J gave up 4 bases; unmatched junction bases: 7.

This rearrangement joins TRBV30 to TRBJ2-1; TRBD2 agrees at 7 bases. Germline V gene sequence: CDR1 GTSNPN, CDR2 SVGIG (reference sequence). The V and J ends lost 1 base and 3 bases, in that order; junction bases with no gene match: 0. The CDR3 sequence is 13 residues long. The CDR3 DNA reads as TGTGCCTGGAGTGGGACTAGCTACAATGAGCAGTTCTTC. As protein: CAWSGTSYNEQFF.

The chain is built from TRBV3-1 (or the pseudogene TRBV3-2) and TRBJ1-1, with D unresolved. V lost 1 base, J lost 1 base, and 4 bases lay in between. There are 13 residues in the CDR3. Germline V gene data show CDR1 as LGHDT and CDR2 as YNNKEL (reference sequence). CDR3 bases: TGTGCCAGCAGCCAAGGGAGGAACACTGAAGCTTTCTTT. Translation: CASSQGRNTEAFF.

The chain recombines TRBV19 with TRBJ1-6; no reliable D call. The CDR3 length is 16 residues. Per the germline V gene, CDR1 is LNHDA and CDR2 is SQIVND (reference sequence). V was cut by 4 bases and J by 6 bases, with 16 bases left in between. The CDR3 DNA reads TGTGCCAGTAGTACCCAGAGGTACCTTATTAATTCACCCCTCCACTTT. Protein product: CASSTQRYLINSPLHF. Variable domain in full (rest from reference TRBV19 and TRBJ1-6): DGGITQSPKYLFRKEGQNVTLSCEQNLNHDAMYWYRQDPGQGLRLIYYSQIVNDFQKGDIAEGYSVSREKKESFPLTVTSAQKNPTAFYLCASSTQRYLINSPLHFGNGTRLTVT.